The 19 T cell receptor beta chains below were found in one sample sequenced in a study of blood T cell repertoires in COVID-19. Clones were read by immunoSEQ multiplex PCR, and TCRdb kept only the in-frame ones, dropping some. The profile shows roughly 210,000 clones, roughly 84% of them singletons. Sequencing was performed on PBMCs or T cells enriched from blood (not recorded which). The origin of the receptors is a man under 40 in a cohort exposed to, infected with or recovered from COVID-19 (not recorded which).

This sequence joins TRBV6-5 and TRBJ1-6; no definite D call. Per germline, CDR1 MNHEY and CDR2 SVGAGI. Between the trimmed V and J ends, which lost 6 bases and 9 bases, there was a span of 12 bases. This CDR3 has 13 amino acids. The DNA of the CDR3 is TGTGCCAGCAGGGATGGGAGGGCTTCACCCCTCCACTTT. Protein sequence: CASRDGRASPLHF.

The rearrangement uses TRBV9 and TRBJ2-3; 10 bases map to TRBD2. This CDR3 is 16 amino acids long. V shed 3 bases, J shed 3 bases, and the junction held 7 bases outside the gene matches. Germline CDR1 and CDR2: SGDLS and YYNGEE. The CDR3 reads CASSALSGRGTDTQYF. As DNA, the CDR3 is TGTGCCAGCAGCGCCCTCAGCGGGAGGGGGACAGATACGCAGTATTTT.

The rearrangement joins TRBV5-1 to TRBJ1-1; D might be TRBD1 (5 bases). The germline V gene has CDR1 SGHRS and CDR2 YFSETQ. The ends were cut back, 0 bases at V and 0 bases at J, with 15 bases in the middle. The CDR3 covers 17 residues. CDR3: CASSLGQSSFLNTEAFF. DNA for the CDR3: TGCGCCAGCAGCTTGGGACAGTCTTCCTTTCTGAACACTGAAGCTTTCTTT.

This chain joins TRBV5-4 and TRBJ1-1; D is perhaps TRBD1 (5 bases). Looked up from germline, CDR1 is SGHNT and CDR2 is YYREEE (reference sequence). The CDR3 length is 15 residues. Trimming removed 0 bases at V and 1 base at J, with 10 bases between. CDR3 coding DNA: TGTGCCAGCAGCTTGGAGACGACAGCGAACACTGAAGCTTTCTTT. Its protein is CASSLETTANTEAFF.

This clone has a single count. The chain employs TRBV15 and TRBJ1-5, with D possibly being TRBD1 (5 bases). CDR3 length: 14 amino acids. V gave up 1 base and J gave up 4 bases, with 8 bases separating them. CDR1 LNHNV and CDR2 YYDKDF come from the germline V gene (reference sequence). The CDR3 is CATSRGQGNQPQHF. Here the CDR3 DNA reads TGTGCCACCAGCAGAGGTCAGGGAAATCAGCCCCAGCATTTT.

J is TRBJ2-1 and V is TRBV12-3 or TRBV12-4; D unclear. Trimming cost V 6 bases and J 9 bases, with 15 bases left between them. This CDR3 is built from 13 residues. CDR3 DNA sequence: TGTGCCAGCAGCCCGCAGAGGCGCAGTGAGCAGTTCTTC. Its protein is CASSPQRRSEQFF.

The V and J genes are TRBV24-1 and TRBJ1-2, with 8 bases identical to TRBD1. V gave up 4 bases and J gave up 7 bases; unmatched junction bases: 7. From germline, CDR1 is KGHDR and CDR2 SFDVKD. This CDR3 comprises 14 residues. The CDR3 reads CATSDPGGRTGYTF. In DNA form, the CDR3 reads TGTGCCACCAGTGACCCAGGGGGCCGGACTGGCTACACCTTC.

This clone was counted between two and nine times. The chain has TRBV18 and TRBJ1-1, with TRBD1 matching 8 bases. The CDR3 sequence is 15 residues long. Germline CDR1 reads KGHSH; CDR2 reads LQKENI. V was clipped by 6 bases and J by 0 bases; unmatched bases: 6. The CDR3 region is CASSSRQGLNTEAFF. CDR3 DNA: TGTGCCAGCTCGTCACGACAGGGGCTGAACACTGAAGCTTTCTTT.

J is TRBJ2-1 and V is TRBV6-5; 10 nucleotides agree with TRBD2. CDR1 is MNHEY, CDR2 SVGAGI, per germline. Trimming at V came to 0 bases and at J to 6 bases, leaving 5 bases not matched to a gene. The CDR3 totals 16 residues. CDR3 loop: CASSYSLAGGVNEQFF. DNA for the CDR3: TGTGCCAGCAGTTACTCGTTAGCGGGGGGAGTCAATGAGCAGTTCTTC.

The rearrangement uses TRBV29-1 and TRBJ1-1, with TRBD1 identical over 7 bases. Germline V gene sequence: CDR1 SQVTM, CDR2 ANQGSEA. This CDR3 has 12 amino acids. Trimming removed 7 bases from V and 4 bases from J; junction bases left unmatched: 6. DNA for the CDR3: TGCAGCGGTGGACAGGCGGGCACTGAAGCTTTCTTT. Protein sequence: CSGGQAGTEAFF.

The chain employs TRBV27 and TRBJ2-2; 10 nucleotides agree with TRBD1. CDR1 and CDR2 from the germline V gene are MNHEY and SMNVEV (reference sequence). V was pared by 9 bases and J by 0 bases, with 10 bases of the junction left unmatched. CDR3 size: 17 residues. CDR3: CARRRGQGETNTGELFF. The CDR3 DNA follows: TGTGCCAGGCGCCGTGGACAGGGGGAAACGAACACCGGGGAGCTGTTTTTT.

There are a few counts of this clone. This chain uses TRBV28 with TRBJ2-1, with D perhaps matching TRBD2 (7 bases). Germline lookup yields CDR1 MDHEN and CDR2 SYDVKM. With 8 bases removed from V and 7 bases from J, the gap between germline ends came to 24 bases. This CDR3 region has 16 residues. CDR3: CASPPGGQRDVNEQFF. The CDR3 DNA sequence: TGTGCCAGCCCCCCCGGCGGACAGCGGGATGTGAATGAGCAGTTCTTC.

The V gene is TRBV6-6, the J gene TRBJ1-6; 7 nucleotides line up with TRBD1. Trimming at V came to 5 bases and at J to 8 bases, leaving 9 bases not matched to a gene. This CDR3 is 15 amino acids long. From germline, CDR1 is MNHNY and CDR2 SVGAGI (reference sequence). CDR3 DNA: TGTGCCAGCAGTCGACAGGGCACTGAATATTCACCCCTCCACTTT. It codes for CASSRQGTEYSPLHF.

This chain connects TRBV5-1 to TRBJ1-1; no clear D gene. This CDR3 comprises 15 residues. The germline V gene encodes CDR1 SGHRS and CDR2 YFSETQ. Trimming cost V 1 base and J 6 bases, with 16 bases left between them. CDR3 protein: CASSLLAAGRAEAFF. The CDR3 DNA reads as TGCGCCAGCAGCTTGTTGGCGGCGGGAAGGGCTGAAGCTTTCTTT.

This clone was recorded once. This sequence joins TRBV7-3 and TRBJ1-1; TRBD1 is a possible D gene (5 bases). CDR3 length: 12 amino acids. The V end lost 4 bases, the J end lost 11 bases, and 14 bases lay between the germline ends. Germline V gives CDR1 SGHTA, CDR2 FQGTGA. The CDR3 DNA follows: TGTGCCAGCAGCTCAACCTCAGGGATTGCTTTCTTT. Encoded protein: CASSSTSGIAFF.

The J gene is TRBJ1-3, the V gene TRBV4-1, with TRBD1 matching 7 bases. CDR1 is MGHRA and CDR2 is YSYEKL in the germline V gene. The trim removed 1 base at V and 0 bases at J, leaving 3 bases unmatched. CDR3 length equals 16 residues. The CDR3 region has the DNA TGCGCCAGCAGCCAAGTCAGGGGGAACTCTGGAAACACCATATATTTT. This sequence encodes CASSQVRGNSGNTIYF.

This rearrangement joins TRBV7-8 to TRBJ1-1; D call uncertain. Germline loops: CDR1 SGHVS, CDR2 FQNEAQ. This CDR3 spans 14 amino acids. The ends were cut back, 5 bases at V and 1 base at J, with 11 bases in the middle. CDR3 sequence reads: CASSRFGGNTEAFF. The CDR3 DNA sequence: TGTGCCAGCAGCCGATTCGGCGGGAACACTGAAGCTTTCTTT.

The chain is built from TRBV28 and TRBJ2-7, with D possibly being TRBD2 (5 bases). The CDR3 is 15 amino acids. Germline CDR1 is MDHEN and CDR2 is SYDVKM. V was clipped by 8 bases and J by 9 bases, with 26 bases between them. In nucleotides, the CDR3 is TGTGCCAGCTTGTCGGGGTTGAGTACCCTACGAGGGCAGTACTTC. Its translation: CASLSGLSTLRGQYF.

CDR3 sequence (DNA): TGTGCCAGCGTTTGGACAGGGGTAGGTGAGCAGTTCTTC. Translated: CASVWTGVGEQFF. The V gene is TRBV28, the J gene TRBJ2-1, with TRBD1 matching 9 bases. Unmatched junction bases numbered 8, after V lost 8 bases and J lost 9 bases. This CDR3 has 13 residues. Germline CDR1 reads MDHEN; CDR2 reads SYDVKM.